This T cell receptor (beta chain) came from a study of blood T cells in healthy people across ages. Peripheral blood was drawn, approximately 10 milliliters per donor. The authors extracted at least 5 micrograms of total RNA per sample. PCR was performed a second time for 7 to 11 cycles using a sample-barcoded 5' primer and a J-beta primer mix. Per sample, CDR3-containing paired-end reads numbered at least 2.5 million. MiXCR, run by TCRdb on the 5' RACE reads, gives a single entry per CDR3 protein. This table holds 1.8 million or so distinct CDR3 sequences, roughly two fifths found once. Remarks on this clonotype: Its target is unknown.

Trimming left V 3 bases short and J 3 bases short, with 9 bases between. The length of the CDR3 is 13 residues. Germline CDR1 reads SGHDN; CDR2 reads FVKESK. Regarding the study as a whole: Long-lived donors had more naive CD4+ cells and higher diversity than aged donors.

This rearrangement joins TRBV14 to TRBJ2-7; TRBD1 might be the D (5 bases). The TCR was taken from a human donor in good health. The specimen sequenced was blood. For the CDR3, the DNA is TGTGCCAGCAGCCAGGACATGTTCTACGAGCAGTACTTC. Translation: CASSQDMFYEQYF.